What follows is one T cell receptor (beta chain) and its context. This specimen belongs to a study of STAT5B mutations in CD4+ large granular lymphocyte leukemia. Generated by immunoSEQ multiplex PCR, the TCRdb table keeps only in-frame clones and is missing some. The profile shows 20,000 or so clones, around 85% of them singletons. Trimming took off 6 bases at V and 2 bases at J, with 10 bases between the two ends. Germline V gene sequence: CDR1 SNHLY, CDR2 FYNNEI. The CDR3 length is 14 residues. This sequence joins TRBV2 and TRBJ2-2; D is possibly TRBD1 or TRBD2 (5 bases each). The specimen sequenced was CD4+ T cells from blood buffy coats. The TCR sequence derives from a human donor in good health. Here the CDR3 DNA reads TGTGCCAGCAGCGGGACGGCAAACACCGGGGAGCTGTTTTTT. Its protein is CASSGTANTGELFF.